The 30 T cell receptor beta chains reported below all come from one sample, sequenced in a study of T cell repertoires in cytomegalovirus infection. TCRdb re-derived calls from the reads in MiXCR, one entry per CDR3 protein. The data hold about 920,000 distinct CDR3 sequences, with approximately 31% observed a single time. These TCRs' antigens remain unknown. Sequences were derived from cultured CD8+ T cells from PBMCs, sampled from culture after CMV antigen stimulation. The receptors derive from a human donor in good health (CMV status not recorded). Some clones in this sample may be carry-over from other donors' samples.

This clonotype was recorded once. The genes are TRBV6-2 or TRBV6-3 and TRBJ2-3; 11 nucleotides agree with TRBD1. The CDR3 sequence is 17 residues long. The germline gives CDR1 MNHEY, CDR2 SVGEGT. After removal of 6 bases from V and 3 bases from J, the junction contained 11 bases not matched to a gene. The CDR3 is CASRRTGGFLGTDTQYF. The CDR3 coding sequence is TGTGCCAGCAGACGGACAGGGGGCTTTCTGGGAACAGATACGCAGTATTTT.

This clonotype was counted once. The V gene is TRBV6-6, the J gene TRBJ1-2; D is undetermined. The germline V gene has CDR1 MNHNY and CDR2 SVGAGI (reference sequence). The length of the CDR3 is 12 residues. Trimming pared 2 bases from V and 6 bases from J, leaving 7 bases between. CDR3 sequence: CASSYLIDGYTF. Written as DNA, the CDR3 is TGTGCCAGCAGTTACCTGATAGATGGCTACACCTTC.

Written as DNA, the CDR3 is TGTGCCAGCAGCTCCCTAGAGAGGGCCCGCACAGATACGCAGTATTTT. As protein: CASSSLERARTDTQYF. The J gene is TRBJ2-3, the V gene TRBV7-2; a possible D gene is TRBD2 (5 bases). CDR1 and CDR2 (germline): SGHTA, FQGNSA. V was cut by 4 bases and J by 1 base, with 15 bases left in between. CDR3 length equals 16 residues.

This clonotype was picked up many times. The chain uses TRBV7-2 and TRBJ2-1, with 7 bases matching TRBD1. V gave up 3 bases and J gave up 10 bases; unmatched junction bases: 3. The CDR3 length is 12 residues. The germline V gene encodes CDR1 SGHTA and CDR2 FQGNSA. In DNA, the CDR3 is TGTGCCAGCAGCTTCAGGGGGATAGAGCAGTTCTTC. Amino acid sequence: CASSFRGIEQFF.

The chain uses TRBV7-9 and TRBJ1-1; D might be TRBD1 (5 bases). The ends were cut back, 1 base at V and 5 bases at J, with 20 bases in the middle. This CDR3 comprises 17 residues. Looked up from germline, CDR1 is SEHNR and CDR2 is FQNEAQ (reference sequence). CDR3 region: CASSLGGLGRIWTEAFF. The CDR3 DNA sequence: TGTGCCAGCAGCTTAGGGGGCCTGGGGAGGATATGGACTGAAGCTTTCTTT.

This sequence joins TRBV29-1 and TRBJ2-5; 8 positions match TRBD2. Germline V gene data show CDR1 as SQVTM and CDR2 as ANQGSEA. V lost 0 bases, J lost 3 bases, and 3 bases stayed unmatched. The CDR3 has 14 amino acids. The CDR3 loop is CSVEDYSGEETQYF. The CDR3 nucleotides read TGCAGCGTTGAAGATTATAGCGGGGAAGAGACCCAGTACTTC.

The rearrangement joins TRBV6-5 to TRBJ1-4, with no clear D. CDR1 MNHEY and CDR2 SVGAGI come from the germline V gene. V lost 4 bases, J lost 8 bases, and 17 bases lay in between. This CDR3 region has 15 residues. The DNA of the CDR3 is TGTGCCAGCAGTTTCGGTGGGTCGATGGGGGAAAAACTGTTTTTT. Encoded protein: CASSFGGSMGEKLFF.

With regard to this clonotype: At one end, the junction sequence differs from germline, possibly due to a read error. The rearrangement links TRBV4-1 to TRBJ2-7; TRBD2 aligns across 7 bases. Germline V lookup: CDR1 MGHRA, CDR2 YSYEKL. The CDR3 is 14 residues long. CDR3 in amino acids: CASSQRRGTHEQYF. Written as DNA, the CDR3 is TGTGCCAGCAGCCAAAGGCGGGGGACCCACGAGCAGTACTTC.

V is TRBV5-6 and J is TRBJ2-2; no definite D call. This CDR3 spans 15 amino acids. Germline-derived CDR1 and CDR2 are SGHDT and YYEEEE. V was shortened by 4 bases and J by 5 bases, with 15 bases between the two germline ends. The CDR3 region has the DNA TGTGCCAGCAGCCAAAGGACCCGGTGGACCGGGGAGCTGTTTTTT. The encoded protein is CASSQRTRWTGELFF.

The chain joins TRBV19 to TRBJ1-2; D not certain. The CDR3 spans 11 residues. Germline V gives CDR1 LNHDA, CDR2 SQIVND (reference sequence). Trimming pared 7 bases from V and 8 bases from J, leaving 11 bases between. The CDR3 protein is CASTDPIGYTF. The CDR3 DNA reads TGTGCCAGTACCGACCCGATAGGCTACACCTTC.

This clonotype has only a few counts. This chain joins TRBV7-9 and TRBJ1-4; D not certain. Germline CDR1 is SEHNR and CDR2 is FQNEAQ (reference sequence). The CDR3 length is 17 residues. V shed 1 base and J shed 4 bases, with 16 bases lying between them. The CDR3 spells CASSLVGHGPFNEKLFF. In DNA, the CDR3 is TGTGCCAGCAGCTTAGTGGGCCACGGACCTTTTAATGAAAAACTGTTTTTT. The whole variable domain, filled in from reference TRBV7-9 and TRBJ1-4, reads DTGVSQNPRHKITKRGQNVTFRCDPISEHNRLYWYRQTLGQGPEFLTYFQNEAQLEKSRLLSDRFSAERPKGSFSTLEIQRTEQGDSAMYLCASSLVGHGPFNEKLFFGSGTQLSVL.

This clonotype was counted at least ten times. V usage is TRBV7-9 and J usage is TRBJ2-2; unclear D gene. Trimming removed 5 bases from V and 0 bases from J, with 13 bases in between. The CDR3 covers 16 residues. Germline CDR1 is SEHNR and CDR2 is FQNEAQ (reference sequence). The CDR3, as DNA: TGTGCCAGCAGCCATCCCCTATGGGCGAACACCGGGGAGCTGTTTTTT. It is translated as CASSHPLWANTGELFF.

V is TRBV6-6 and J is TRBJ2-3; D could derive from TRBD1 or TRBD2 (6 bases each). The CDR3 runs 17 residues. V was clipped by 5 bases and J by 2 bases, with 20 bases between them. Germline CDR1 MNHNY, CDR2 SVGAGI (reference sequence). Written as DNA, the CDR3 is TGTGCCAGCAGTGGTGGGGGGACACATCTATTCACAGATACGCAGTATTTT. Protein: CASSGGGTHLFTDTQYF.

There are a few counts of this clonotype. The V call is TRBV6-1, the J call TRBJ2-5; D possibly corresponds to TRBD1 (6 bases). V shed 3 bases and J shed 11 bases, with 16 bases lying between them. The CDR3 spans 13 residues. The germline gives CDR1 MNHNS, CDR2 SASEGT. DNA of the CDR3: TGTGCCAGCAGTGAGTTCGTACAGGGATCACAGTACTTC. It is translated as CASSEFVQGSQYF.

This clonotype has a count of ten or more. This chain joins TRBV7-2 and TRBJ2-1; the D gene is possibly TRBD1 (5 bases). Trimming cost V 1 base and J 4 bases, with 11 bases left between them. This CDR3 has 15 residues. Per germline, CDR1 SGHTA and CDR2 FQGNSA. The CDR3 nucleotides read TGTGCCAGCAGCTTAGAGCCAGGGCTGTACAATGAGCAGTTCTTC. Protein sequence: CASSLEPGLYNEQFF.

This clonotype was recorded at least ten times. V is TRBV7-9 and J is TRBJ1-2; D is unresolved. Germline V gene data show CDR1 as SEHNR and CDR2 as FQNEAQ (reference sequence). The V gene lost 1 base and the J gene lost 7 bases, with 10 bases spanning the gap. The CDR3 spans 13 residues. The CDR3 here is CASSLGTMSGYTF. DNA for the CDR3: TGTGCCAGCAGCTTAGGGACCATGAGTGGCTACACCTTC. Drawing the rest from reference TRBV7-9 and TRBJ1-2, the complete variable domain is DTGVSQNPRHKITKRGQNVTFRCDPISEHNRLYWYRQTLGQGPEFLTYFQNEAQLEKSRLLSDRFSAERPKGSFSTLEIQRTEQGDSAMYLCASSLGTMSGYTFGSGTRLTVV.

In its sample, this clonotype was seen a few times. The CDR3 DNA reads as TGTGCCAGCAGTTCCCGACTAGGTTGGGCCCGGAGCACAGATACGCAGTATTTT. Its protein product is CASSSRLGWARSTDTQYF. The chain couples TRBV6-5 to TRBJ2-3; perhaps TRBD2 as D (6 bases). Germline V gene sequence: CDR1 MNHEY, CDR2 SVGAGI. The CDR3 runs to 18 residues. Trimming left V 4 bases short and J 0 bases short, with 20 bases between.

This clonotype was observed a few times. The chain uses TRBV6-1 and TRBJ2-7, with D hard to call. V lost 3 bases and J lost 2, with 14 bases in between. The germline V gene encodes CDR1 MNHNS and CDR2 SASEGT. The CDR3 has 15 residues. The CDR3 nucleotides read TGTGCCAGCAGTGAGACTTGGGAATCACCCTACGAGCAGTACGTC. Amino acid sequence: CASSETWESPYEQYV.

In the case of this clonotype: A much larger clone lies a single base off, so this may be a read error. This chain joins TRBV7-6 and TRBJ1-5; D is perhaps TRBD1 (6 bases). Germline CDR1 SGHVS, CDR2 FNYEAQ. With 1 base removed from V and 9 bases from J, the gap between germline ends came to 16 bases. This CDR3 comprises 15 residues. CDR3 amino acids: CASSLVRGQPGPQHF. As DNA, the CDR3 is TGTGCCAGCAGCTTAGTGCGCGGACAGCCAGGGCCCCAGCATTTT.

The chain uses TRBV27 and TRBJ2-2; no clear D. V lost 3 bases and J 7 bases, leaving 6 bases between the germline ends. This CDR3 contains 12 residues. Germline CDR1 is MNHEY and CDR2 is SMNVEV (reference sequence). Here the CDR3 DNA reads TGTGCCAGCAGTTTTCACATCGGGGAGCTGTTTTTT. Translated, it gives CASSFHIGELFF.

In its sample, this clonotype was seen many times. The chain uses TRBV7-2 and TRBJ1-2; 9 positions agree with TRBD1. Unmatched junction bases numbered 19, after V lost 4 bases and J lost 7 bases. CDR3 size: 18 residues. Germline values: CDR1 SGHTA, CDR2 FQGNSA. CDR3 nucleotide sequence: TGTGCCAGCAGCTCCAGTGCATCCTCCGGGACAGGGTACTTTGGCTACACCTTC. Translated: CASSSSASSGTGYFGYTF.

As concerns this clonotype: A much bigger clone sits one base away, suggesting this may be a read error. This is likely a read error, given that the CDR3 carries no conserved phenylalanine or tryptophan at its end. The CDR3 nucleotides read TGTGCCAGCAGCTTAGTTAGCGGGGGGGCAAGCGATGAGCAGTTCCTC. The encoded protein is CASSLVSGGASDEQFL. This chain joins TRBV7-2 and TRBJ2-1; 11 bases align to TRBD2. Germline CDR1 and CDR2: SGHTA and FQGNSA. With 1 base clipped from V and 8 bases from J, the junction kept 7 bases outside the gene matches. This CDR3 has 16 amino acids.

About this clonotype itself: One end of the junction fails to match germline, which may point to a read error. The chain is built from TRBV7-7 and TRBJ2-5; 9 nucleotides align to TRBD2. Germline V gene sequence: CDR1 SSHAT, CDR2 FNYEAQ (reference sequence). This CDR3 is 15 amino acids long. In DNA, the CDR3 is TGTGCTAGCAGCTTAACGCTAGCGGGGAGGGAGACCCAGTACTTC. It encodes CASSLTLAGRETQYF.

This clonotype appeared a few times. This chain uses TRBV6-1 with TRBJ1-4; maybe TRBD1 (6 bases). CDR3 length: 16 residues. Germline CDR1 MNHNS, CDR2 SASEGT. V lost 4 bases and J lost 7, with 19 bases in between. The CDR3 is CASSGSTGQPPEKLFF. CDR3 nucleotide sequence: TGTGCCAGCAGTGGGAGTACAGGGCAACCCCCTGAAAAACTGTTTTTT.

This sequence joins TRBV12-3 or TRBV12-4 and TRBJ2-1, with 7 bases aligning to TRBD2. Trimming cost V 11 bases and J 10 bases; bases outside gene matches: 17. The length of the CDR3 is 14 residues. This CDR3 reads CASLPFLGGKEQFF. CDR3 DNA sequence: TGTGCCTCCCTCCCCTTTTTGGGGGGGAAAGAGCAGTTCTTC.

The rearrangement joins TRBV2 to TRBJ2-7, with D perhaps TRBD2 (5 bases). Germline V lookup: CDR1 SNHLY, CDR2 FYNNEI. V lost 7 bases and J lost 6, with 10 bases in between. The CDR3 extends over 11 amino acids. The CDR3 region is CASNEGREQYF. In DNA, the CDR3 is TGTGCCAGCAACGAGGGTCGCGAGCAGTACTTC.

This clonotype was seen a single time. Relative to the germline gene, one junction end is altered; a read error may explain this. The V gene is TRBV7-6, the J gene TRBJ2-3, with D uncertain. The CDR3 runs 15 residues. Germline CDR1 SGHVS, CDR2 FNYEAQ. CDR3 sequence (DNA): TGTGCTAGCAGCTCAACCGTCCTGGGCACAGATACGCAGTATTTT. Its translation: CASSSTVLGTDTQYF.

The gene calls are TRBV20-1 and TRBJ1-1; D is unresolved. Trimming took off 2 bases at V and 1 base at J, with 11 bases between the two ends. The CDR3 spans 14 residues. Germline assignment: CDR1 DFQATT and CDR2 SNEGSKA (reference sequence). CDR3 sequence (DNA): TGCAGTGCTAGATCGCCGCGGCCGAACACTGAAGCTTTCTTT. Residues: CSARSPRPNTEAFF.

A note on this clonotype: This sequence may be a read error, since a much larger clone differs from it by one base. This chain connects TRBV12-3 or TRBV12-4 to TRBJ1-6, with D tentatively TRBD1 (6 bases). CDR3 length: 19 amino acids. The CDR3 region is CASSWEAGGPSSYNSLLHF. The CDR3 DNA sequence: TGTGCCAGCAGCTGGGAAGCGGGGGGCCCTAGCTCCTATAATTCACTCCTCCACTTT.

The sample holds a few counts of this clonotype. CDR3 sequence reads: CATSDTAGGPYNEQFF. The CDR3 DNA reads TGTGCCACCAGTGATACGGCGGGGGGGCCCTACAATGAGCAGTTCTTC. The chain recombines TRBV24-1 with TRBJ2-1; TRBD2 matches at 9 bases. The ends lost 3 bases at V and 2 bases at J; junction bases unmatched: 4. The CDR3 length is 16 residues. CDR1 KGHDR and CDR2 SFDVKD come from the germline V gene.